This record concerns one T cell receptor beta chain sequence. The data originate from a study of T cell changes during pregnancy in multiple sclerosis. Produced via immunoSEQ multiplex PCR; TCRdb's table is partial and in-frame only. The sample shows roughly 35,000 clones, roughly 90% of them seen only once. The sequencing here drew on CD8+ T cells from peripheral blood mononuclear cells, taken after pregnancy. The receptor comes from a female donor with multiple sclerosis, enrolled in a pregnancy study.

CDR3 in amino acids: CATGQGTAEAFF. The CDR3 DNA reads as TGTGCCACCGGACAGGGGACGGCTGAAGCTTTCTTT. This chain connects TRBV6-5 to TRBJ1-1; 9 nucleotides agree with TRBD1. The CDR3 loop spans 12 amino acids. V lost 10 bases, J lost 6 bases, and 6 bases stayed unmatched. Germline values: CDR1 MNHEY, CDR2 SVGAGI.